Listed here is a single T cell receptor (beta chain). As yet, its antigen is unknown. The source of the sample is a study of cytomegalovirus exposure and HLA in healthy donors. Study-wide background: The approximately 120 validation repertoires and the roughly 670 first-cohort repertoires shared a platform, a later analysis reported.

Sequenced by immunoSEQ multiplex PCR; TCRdb stores in-frame clones only, minus some. Among around 300,000 clones, roughly 88% were seen once, and the ten largest hold 0.92%. Study-level findings and limits: Most TCR sequences showed up rarely, but some public TCRs showed up in many donors. There were some 150 TCR beta chains listed as cytomegalovirus-associated.

Trimming cost V 3 bases and J 2 bases, with 18 bases left between them. Germline V CDR1 and CDR2: KGHSH, LQKENI. This CDR3 region has 17 residues. While the first cohort had 500 to 700 subjects, the donors belonged to the separate validation cohort of over a hundred subjects. This TCR derives from a woman aged 18 to 35 in good health and CMV-seronegative. Specimen: PBMCs. The V and J genes are TRBV18 and TRBJ2-3; perhaps TRBD2 as D (6 bases). CDR3 nucleotides: TGTGCCAGCTCACCCACTTCCGGGGGAAGGGTCACAGATACGCAGTATTTT. Translated, it gives CASSPTSGGRVTDTQYF.